This T cell receptor beta chain was documented in a study of beta chain features in type 1 diabetes. Study-wide findings and caveats: Shortening that was moderate but significant affected the TCRB CDR3s of Type 1 diabetes patients in all four CD4+ subsets. Within the patient group, naive, central memory and Treg TCRB repertoires appeared more similar to each other than within healthy donors.

The CDR3 extends over 15 amino acids. CDR1 is SGHTA, CDR2 FQGNSA, per germline. After removal of 1 base from V and 9 bases from J, the junction contained 7 bases not matched to a gene. This clone occurred a few times. Its antigen is currently unknown. Isolation of CD4+ naive, central memory, regulatory and stem cell-like memory cells was achieved by sorting via CD45RO/CCR7/CD25/CD127/CD95/CD27. Of the isolated RNA, all was reverse transcribed, and so the sequenced material was expressed TCRB transcripts. About 3.57 million reads, on average, came from each naive, central memory and regulatory T cell sample. Produced via immunoSEQ multiplex PCR; TCRdb's table is partial and in-frame only. The table records approximately 200,000 clones, 7.5% to 10% of them present only once.

This sequence joins TRBV7-2 and TRBJ1-1; 11 bases are shared with TRBD1. The sequence was obtained from a woman between 18 and 29 years old in good health. The material sequenced was naive CD4+ T cells from blood. CDR3 protein: CASSLGGQGELKAFF. The CDR3 nucleotides read TGTGCCAGCAGCTTAGGGGGACAGGGGGAATTAAAAGCTTTCTTT.